A few counts support the clone carrying this T cell receptor (beta chain). The data are from a study of blood T cell repertoires in COVID-19. In the authors' workflow: Estimated nucleated cell counts came from reference gene primer amplification. Repertoires were generated with immunoSEQ multiplex PCR, while TCRdb's copy carries only in-frame clones and drops some. Clone size and the V and J calls come from that table; the DNA yielded D and trimming. The sample yields more than 85,000 clones, around 85% seen once. The sequence came from an elderly man with acute or convalescent COVID-19. The sample was peripheral blood.

CDR3 nucleotides: TGTGCCAGCAGTCGCGGGACTAGCGGGAGTCACCTCTACAATGAGCAGTTCTTC. It encodes CASSRGTSGSHLYNEQFF. The chain employs TRBV5-4 and TRBJ2-1, with 14 bases fitting TRBD2. Germline V gene sequence: CDR1 SGHNT, CDR2 YYREEE (reference sequence). V was pared by 5 bases and J by 3 bases, with 10 bases of the junction left unmatched. The CDR3 sequence is 18 residues long.